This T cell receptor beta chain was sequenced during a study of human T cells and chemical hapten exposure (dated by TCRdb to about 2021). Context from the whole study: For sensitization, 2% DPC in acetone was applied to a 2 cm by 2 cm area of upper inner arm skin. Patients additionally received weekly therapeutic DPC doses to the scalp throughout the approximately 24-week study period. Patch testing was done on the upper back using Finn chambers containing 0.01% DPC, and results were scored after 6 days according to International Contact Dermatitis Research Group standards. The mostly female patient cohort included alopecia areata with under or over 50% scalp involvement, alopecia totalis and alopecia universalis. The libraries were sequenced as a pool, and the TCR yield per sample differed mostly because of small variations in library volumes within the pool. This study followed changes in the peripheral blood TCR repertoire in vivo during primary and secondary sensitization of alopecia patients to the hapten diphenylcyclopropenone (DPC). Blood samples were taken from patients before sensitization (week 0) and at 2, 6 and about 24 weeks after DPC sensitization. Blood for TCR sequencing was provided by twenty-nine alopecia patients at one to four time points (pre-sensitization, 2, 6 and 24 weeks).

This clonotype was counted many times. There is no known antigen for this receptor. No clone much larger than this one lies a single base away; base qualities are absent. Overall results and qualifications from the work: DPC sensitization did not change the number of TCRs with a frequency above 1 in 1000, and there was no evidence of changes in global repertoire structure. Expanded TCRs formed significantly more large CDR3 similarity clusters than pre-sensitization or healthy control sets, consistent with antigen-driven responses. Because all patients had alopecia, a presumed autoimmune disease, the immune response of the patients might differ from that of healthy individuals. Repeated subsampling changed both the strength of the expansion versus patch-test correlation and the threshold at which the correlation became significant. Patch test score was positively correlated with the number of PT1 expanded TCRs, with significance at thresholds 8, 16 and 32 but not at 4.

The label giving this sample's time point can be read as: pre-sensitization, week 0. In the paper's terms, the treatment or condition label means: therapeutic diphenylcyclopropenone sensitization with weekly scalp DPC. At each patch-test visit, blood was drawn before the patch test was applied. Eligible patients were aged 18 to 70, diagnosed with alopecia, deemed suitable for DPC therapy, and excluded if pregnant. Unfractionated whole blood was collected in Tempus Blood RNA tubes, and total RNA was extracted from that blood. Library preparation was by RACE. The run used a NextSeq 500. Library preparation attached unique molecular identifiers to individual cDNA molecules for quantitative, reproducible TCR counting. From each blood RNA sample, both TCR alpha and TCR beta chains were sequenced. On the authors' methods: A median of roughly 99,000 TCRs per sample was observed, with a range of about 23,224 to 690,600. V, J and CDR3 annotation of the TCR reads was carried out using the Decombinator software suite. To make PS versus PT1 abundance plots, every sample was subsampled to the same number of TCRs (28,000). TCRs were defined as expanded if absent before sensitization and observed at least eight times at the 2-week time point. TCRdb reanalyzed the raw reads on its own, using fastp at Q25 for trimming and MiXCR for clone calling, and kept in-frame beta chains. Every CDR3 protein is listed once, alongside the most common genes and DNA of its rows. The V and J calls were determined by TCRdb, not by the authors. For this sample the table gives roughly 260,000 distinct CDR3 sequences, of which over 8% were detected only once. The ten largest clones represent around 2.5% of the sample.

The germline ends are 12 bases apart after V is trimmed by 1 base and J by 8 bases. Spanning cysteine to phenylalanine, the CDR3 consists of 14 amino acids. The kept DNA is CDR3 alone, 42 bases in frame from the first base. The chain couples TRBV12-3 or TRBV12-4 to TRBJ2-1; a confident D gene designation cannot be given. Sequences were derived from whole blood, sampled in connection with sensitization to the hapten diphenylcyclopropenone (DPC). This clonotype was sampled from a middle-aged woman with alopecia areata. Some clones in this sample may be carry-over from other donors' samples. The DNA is TGTGCCAGCAGTTTAGGTTTAGCTTCGGATGAGCAGTTCTTC. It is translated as CASSLGLASDEQFF.